This T cell receptor (beta chain) was profiled in a study of Graves' ophthalmopathy and Graves' hyperthyroidism. Study-wide results and limits: In blood, most expanded thyroid clonotypes above 0.001 frequency were also detected.

From RNA, the CDR3 regions of TCR beta chains were amplified and sequenced. The first round was an RT-PCR with HTBI primers, and the second round was a multiplex PCR. Via MiXCR, TCRdb re-called the multiplex PCR reads, giving one row per CDR3 protein. The table has about 370,000 distinct CDR3 sequences, about a sixth seen once. This clonotype was recorded a few times. Antigen specificity is unknown. The TCR sequence derives from an adult woman with stable Graves' hyperthyroidism. Sequencing used peripheral blood.

This CDR3 reads CASSLQRVLGEAFF. The DNA for the CDR3 is TGTGCCAGCAGCCTCCAGCGGGTGTTAGGCGAAGCTTTCTTT. V and J are TRBV11-2 and TRBJ1-1; no definite D call. Germline-derived CDR1 and CDR2 are SGHAT and FQNNGV. The CDR3 runs 14 residues. Trimming pared 5 bases from V and 8 bases from J, leaving 18 bases between.